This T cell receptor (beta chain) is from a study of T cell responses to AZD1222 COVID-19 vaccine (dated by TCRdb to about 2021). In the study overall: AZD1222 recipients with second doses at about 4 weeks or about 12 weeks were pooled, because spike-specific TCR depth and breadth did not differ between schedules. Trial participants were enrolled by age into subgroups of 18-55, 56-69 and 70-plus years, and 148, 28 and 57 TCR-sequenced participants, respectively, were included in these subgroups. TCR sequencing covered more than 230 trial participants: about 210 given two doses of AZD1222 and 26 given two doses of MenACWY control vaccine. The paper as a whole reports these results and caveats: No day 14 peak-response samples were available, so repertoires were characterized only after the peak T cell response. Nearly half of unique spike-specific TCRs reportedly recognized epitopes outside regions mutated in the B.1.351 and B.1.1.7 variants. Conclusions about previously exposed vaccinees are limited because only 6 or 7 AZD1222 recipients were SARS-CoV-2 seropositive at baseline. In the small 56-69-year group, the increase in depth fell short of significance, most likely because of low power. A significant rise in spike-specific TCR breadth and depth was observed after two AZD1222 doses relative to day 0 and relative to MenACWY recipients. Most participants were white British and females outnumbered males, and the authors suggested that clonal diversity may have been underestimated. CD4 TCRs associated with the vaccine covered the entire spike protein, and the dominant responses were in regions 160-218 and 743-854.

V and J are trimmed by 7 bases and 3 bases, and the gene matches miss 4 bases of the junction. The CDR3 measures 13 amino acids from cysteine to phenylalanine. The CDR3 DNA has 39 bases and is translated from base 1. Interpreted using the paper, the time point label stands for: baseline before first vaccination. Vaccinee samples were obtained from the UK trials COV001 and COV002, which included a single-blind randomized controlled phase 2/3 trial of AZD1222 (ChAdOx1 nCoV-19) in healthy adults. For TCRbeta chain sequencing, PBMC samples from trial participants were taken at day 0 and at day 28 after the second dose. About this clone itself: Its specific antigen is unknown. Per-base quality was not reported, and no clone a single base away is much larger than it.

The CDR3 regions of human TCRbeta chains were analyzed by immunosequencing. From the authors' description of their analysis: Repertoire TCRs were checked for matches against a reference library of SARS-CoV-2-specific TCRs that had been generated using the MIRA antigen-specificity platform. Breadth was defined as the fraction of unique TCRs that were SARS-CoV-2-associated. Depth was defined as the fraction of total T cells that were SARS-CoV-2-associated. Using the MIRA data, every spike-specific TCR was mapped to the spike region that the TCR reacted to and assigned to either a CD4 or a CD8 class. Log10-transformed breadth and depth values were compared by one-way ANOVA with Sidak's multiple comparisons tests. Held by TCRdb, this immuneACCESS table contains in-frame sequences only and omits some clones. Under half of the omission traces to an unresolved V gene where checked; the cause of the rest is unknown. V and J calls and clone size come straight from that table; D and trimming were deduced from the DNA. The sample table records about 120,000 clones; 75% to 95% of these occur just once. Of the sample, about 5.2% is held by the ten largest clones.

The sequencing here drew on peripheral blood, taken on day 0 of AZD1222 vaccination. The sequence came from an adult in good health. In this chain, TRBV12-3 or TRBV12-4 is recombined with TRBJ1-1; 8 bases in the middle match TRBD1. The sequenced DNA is TGTGCCAGCACTCTACAGGGGGACACTGAAGCTTTCTTT. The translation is CASTLQGDTEAFF.